This T cell receptor beta chain derives from a study of T cell responses to AZD1222 COVID-19 vaccine. Study observations and caveats: Vaccine-associated CD4 TCRs spanned spike, dominant at 160-218 and 743-854. Nearly half of spike-specific TCRs reportedly target variant regions that are unmutated in the B.1.351 and B.1.1.7 variants. Females made up more of the donors, who were largely white British, and clonal diversity may have come out too low.

Clones were read by immunoSEQ multiplex PCR, and TCRdb kept only the in-frame ones, dropping some. The sample holds approximately 110,000 clones, about nine tenths seen once. With respect to this clone: The antigen remains undetermined.

V was clipped by 1 base and J by 2 bases; unmatched bases: 2. The CDR3 has 16 amino acids. Per germline, CDR1 KGHSH and CDR2 LQKENI. Sequencing used peripheral blood, obtained on day 0 of AZD1222 vaccination. This receptor was identified in an adult in good health. The chain joins TRBV18 to TRBJ2-7; 13 bases line up with TRBD2. In DNA form, the CDR3 reads TGTGCCAGCTCACCACTACTAGCGGGAGGGCCCTACGAGCAGTACTTC. Its protein is CASSPLLAGGPYEQYF.